Listed below are T cell receptor beta chains from one sample, sequenced in a study of T cell responses to AZD1222 COVID-19 vaccine. The table came from immunoSEQ multiplex PCR; TCRdb's copy has only in-frame clones and leaves some out. Here the sample spans more than 150,000 clones, 94% being singletons. The sequences come from peripheral blood, collected 28 days after the second AZD1222 dose. The origin of the receptors is an adult who received the AZD1222 COVID-19 vaccine. The CDR3 runs from the conserved cysteine through the conserved F or W. Fields, in order: clone size, J gene, V gene, D gene, CDR3 length, CDR3 DNA, CDR3 protein. A D gene is named only where the DNA matches it firmly. For some rows the clone size is stated as once, few or many, or as a class when expanded; others skip it.

size: .; J: TRBJ1-2; V: TRBV7-3; D: TRBD1; length: 14; DNA: TGTGCCAGCAGCTTAATCCGACAGGGCGATGGCTACACCTTC; CDR3: CASSLIRQGDGYTF
size: .; J: TRBJ1-2; V: TRBV9; D: .; length: 8; DNA: TGTGCCAGCAGCCCCAGCGCCTTC; CDR3: CASSPSAF
size: .; J: TRBJ1-2; V: TRBV25-1; D: .; length: 13; DNA: TGTGCCAGCAGTGAGGCCGGACAGCGGGGCTACACCTTC; CDR3: CASSEAGQRGYTF
size: .; J: TRBJ2-1; V: TRBV19; D: TRBD2; length: 14; DNA: TGTGCCAGTAGTATACTAGCGGGAGACAATGAGCAGTTCTTC; CDR3: CASSILAGDNEQFF
size: .; J: TRBJ1-2; V: TRBV24-1; D: .; length: 14; DNA: TGTGCCACCAGTGACGGAGGGGCCCGTGCGAGCTACACCTTC; CDR3: CATSDGGARASYTF
size: once; J: TRBJ2-5; V: TRBV6-6; D: TRBD2; length: 15; DNA: TGTGCCAGCAGTTACGGGAGGGGCCTACAAGAGACCCAGTACTTC; CDR3: CASSYGRGLQETQYF
size: .; J: TRBJ1-1; V: TRBV4-1; D: .; length: 15; DNA: TGCGCCAGCAGCCCGCCCCGTGGCCGGCAGGCTGAAGCTTTCTTT; CDR3: CASSPPRGRQAEAFF
size: .; J: TRBJ1-3; V: TRBV18; D: TRBD1; length: 17; DNA: TGTGCCAGCTCACCAAATCCGGGACAGGCGTCTGGAAACACCATATATTTT; CDR3: CASSPNPGQASGNTIYF
size: once; J: TRBJ2-3; V: TRBV7-2; D: TRBD1; length: 14; DNA: TGTGCCAGCAGCCCGCGGACAGGGGAAGATACGCAGTATTTT; CDR3: CASSPRTGEDTQYF
size: .; J: TRBJ2-2; V: TRBV5-1; D: .; length: 15; DNA: TGCGCCAGCAGCTCCAGGGCACCCAACACCGGGGAGCTGTTTTTT; CDR3: CASSSRAPNTGELFF
size: .; J: TRBJ1-2; V: TRBV16; D: .; length: 15; DNA: TGTGCCAGCAGCCAAAGTGCGGGATATAACTATGGCTACACCTTC; CDR3: CASSQSAGYNYGYTF
size: once; J: TRBJ2-7; V: TRBV5-6; D: TRBD1; length: 15; DNA: TGTGCCAGCAGACTTGGACAGGGAAGCAAGTACGAGCAGTACTTC; CDR3: CASRLGQGSKYEQYF
size: .; J: TRBJ2-7; V: TRBV3-1/TRBV3-2; D: .; length: 11; DNA: TGTGCCAGCAGCCAGCGGGCCGAGCAGTACTTC; CDR3: CASSQRAEQYF
size: .; J: TRBJ1-1; V: TRBV18; D: TRBD1; length: 14; DNA: TGTGCCAGCTCACGCCAGGGGGTGAACACTGAAGCTTTCTTT; CDR3: CASSRQGVNTEAFF
size: .; J: TRBJ2-1; V: TRBV3-1/TRBV3-2; D: TRBD2; length: 17; DNA: TGTGCCAGCAGCCAAGGGGTAGCGGGAGCGTCCTACAATGAGCAGTTCTTC; CDR3: CASSQGVAGASYNEQFF
size: .; J: TRBJ1-2; V: TRBV29-1; D: .; length: 10; DNA: TGCAGCGTTGAAGGGAATGGCTACACCTTC; CDR3: CSVEGNGYTF
size: .; J: TRBJ2-6; V: TRBV10-1; D: TRBD2; length: 18; DNA: TGCGCCATCACGGGGGGGGTCTGGGGTTCAACTGGGGCCAACGTCCTGACTTTC; CDR3: CAITGGVWGSTGANVLTF
size: .; J: TRBJ2-7; V: TRBV28; D: .; length: 16; DNA: TGTGCCAGCAGTTTATTGTCCGGGACAACCTCCTACGAGCAGTACTTC; CDR3: CASSLLSGTTSYEQYF
size: .; J: TRBJ2-5; V: TRBV4-1; D: TRBD1; length: 15; DNA: TGCGCCAGCAGCCAAGATGGTGGGACAGAAGAGACCCAGTACTTC; CDR3: CASSQDGGTEETQYF
size: .; J: TRBJ1-1; V: TRBV5-1; D: .; length: 15; DNA: TGCGCCAGCAGCTCTCGCCAGGGCCTTAACACTGAAGCTTTCTTT; CDR3: CASSSRQGLNTEAFF
size: .; J: TRBJ1-3; V: TRBV3-1/TRBV3-2; D: TRBD1; length: 14; DNA: TGTGCCAGCAGGGGCAGGGGGAATCGAAACACCATATATTTT; CDR3: CASRGRGNRNTIYF
size: .; J: TRBJ2-3; V: TRBV2; D: TRBD1; length: 14; DNA: TGTGCCAGCAGTCCTGACAGGGGAACAGATACGCAGTATTTT; CDR3: CASSPDRGTDTQYF
size: .; J: TRBJ1-4; V: TRBV10-3; D: .; length: 13; DNA: TGTGCCTCGCAGCAGAACTCAGGCGAAAAACTGTTTTTT; CDR3: CASQQNSGEKLFF
size: .; J: TRBJ2-5; V: TRBV28; D: .; length: 15; DNA: TGTGCCAGCAGTTCTATTCAGGGGTTGGGGGAGACCCAGTACTTC; CDR3: CASSSIQGLGETQYF
size: .; J: TRBJ1-2; V: TRBV5-4; D: .; length: 15; DNA: TGTGCCAGCAGCTTGGTTTCGCAGAGCCGCTATGGCTACACCTTC; CDR3: CASSLVSQSRYGYTF
size: .; J: TRBJ2-1; V: TRBV19; D: TRBD2; length: 15; DNA: TGTGCCAGCAGAAAGCTAGCGGGGGGTTTAAATGAGCAGTTCTTC; CDR3: CASRKLAGGLNEQFF
size: .; J: TRBJ1-1; V: TRBV4-3; D: .; length: 15; DNA: TGCGCCAGCAGCCGCGGAGAGAGTATGAACACTGAAGCTTTCTTT; CDR3: CASSRGESMNTEAFF
size: .; J: TRBJ1-6; V: TRBV19; D: TRBD1; length: 15; DNA: TGTGCCAGTAGCCATCAGGACAGGTTCGGTTCACCCCTCCACTTT; CDR3: CASSHQDRFGSPLHF
size: .; J: TRBJ1-3; V: TRBV28; D: .; length: 14; DNA: TGTGCCAGCTCCCGGGGAGGGACTGGAAACACCATATATTTT; CDR3: CASSRGGTGNTIYF
size: .; J: TRBJ1-2; V: TRBV2; D: .; length: 13; DNA: TGTGCCAGCAGCCAGTCGCCTAACTATGGCTACACCTTC; CDR3: CASSQSPNYGYTF
size: .; J: TRBJ1-3; V: TRBV5-1; D: TRBD1; length: 21; DNA: TGCGCCAGCAGTCGATCTCTCGGACAGGGGGATTCCTCGGACTCTGGAAACACCATATATTTT; CDR3: CASSRSLGQGDSSDSGNTIYF
size: .; J: TRBJ2-5; V: TRBV5-6; D: .; length: 14; DNA: TGTGCCAGCAGCTTGCGGGGCAGGATAGAGACCCAGTACTTC; CDR3: CASSLRGRIETQYF
size: few; J: TRBJ1-1; V: TRBV6-5; D: .; length: 15; DNA: TGTGCCAGCAGTTACGGGGGGACTAGGGACACTGAAGCTTTCTTT; CDR3: CASSYGGTRDTEAFF
size: .; J: TRBJ1-2; V: TRBV5-6; D: TRBD1; length: 14; DNA: TGTGCCAGCAGCTTGGAGGACAGGGGTTATGGCTACACCTTC; CDR3: CASSLEDRGYGYTF
size: few; J: TRBJ2-7; V: TRBV4-3; D: TRBD2; length: 16; DNA: TGCGCCAGCAGCCAAGATCCGGGAGGGTCCCGTGGAGAGCAGTACTTC; CDR3: CASSQDPGGSRGEQYF
size: .; J: TRBJ2-3; V: TRBV7-9; D: TRBD2; length: 15; DNA: TGTGCCAGCAGCTTAGACGGCGGGAGGCGAGATACGCAGTATTTT; CDR3: CASSLDGGRRDTQYF
size: .; J: TRBJ1-3; V: TRBV9; D: .; length: 15; DNA: TGTGCCAGCAGCGGGTACCGCGGGAAGTCACACACCATATATTTT; CDR3: CASSGYRGKSHTIYF
size: .; J: TRBJ1-4; V: TRBV19; D: .; length: 15; DNA: TGTGCCAGTAGTATAGTAGGCACGTCAAATGAAAAACTGTTTTTT; CDR3: CASSIVGTSNEKLFF
size: few; J: TRBJ1-1; V: TRBV6-1; D: .; length: 14; DNA: TGTGCCAGCAGTGAAGGGGGCATGAACACTGAAGCTTTCTTT; CDR3: CASSEGGMNTEAFF
size: .; J: TRBJ1-5; V: TRBV19; D: TRBD1; length: 17; DNA: TGTGCCAGTAGTATAGGCGGGACAGGGCTCATAAATCAGCCCCAGCATTTT; CDR3: CASSIGGTGLINQPQHF